This T cell receptor (beta chain) is from a study of TIL therapy for anti-PD-1-resistant metastatic lung cancer. Across the study: By whole-exome sequencing, median non-synonymous tumor mutation burden was roughly 1.6 mutations per megabase.

The germline gives CDR1 SGHRS, CDR2 YFSETQ. After removal of 4 bases from V and 0 bases from J, the junction contained 6 bases not matched to a gene. This CDR3 has 16 amino acids. Time point of the sample: pre-treatment sample, taken before nivolumab and TIL therapy. The tumor samples were excised metastases, mostly pleural nodules or supraclavicular lymph nodes. Enrollment ran from 2017 to early 2020. The libraries were made with immunoSEQ v3. This table comes from immunoSEQ multiplex PCR, and its TCRdb copy is limited to in-frame clones, with some not included. Counted here are about 50,000 clones, less than 75% occurring once; the ten biggest clones make up roughly 5.6%.

This TCR was sampled from a person between 25 and 79 years old with non-small cell lung cancer. The sequencing here drew on tumor tissue, taken at baseline. The rearrangement uses TRBV5-1 and TRBJ2-1; the match to TRBD2 covers 8 bases. The chain's CDR3 is CASSRSGSSSYNEQFF. CDR3 bases: TGCGCCAGCAGCCGAAGCGGGAGCAGCTCCTACAATGAGCAGTTCTTC.